One and the same sample provided the 5 T cell receptor beta chains below, sequenced in a study of blood T cell repertoires in COVID-19. Using immunoSEQ multiplex PCR, the repertoire was profiled, and TCRdb retains in-frame clones only, with some absent. The table records about 300,000 clones, about four fifths of them present only once. Input material: peripheral blood. Receptor source: a woman aged 50 to 65 with acute or convalescent COVID-19.

The chain employs TRBV5-1 and TRBJ2-7; 9 bases map to TRBD1. The CDR3 consists of 15 residues. With 0 bases clipped from V and 4 bases from J, the junction kept 5 bases outside the gene matches. Germline V CDR1 and CDR2: SGHRS, YFSETQ. CDR3 DNA: TGCGCCAGCAGCTTGGCTGCGGGACAGGGATACGAGCAGTACTTC. Protein product: CASSLAAGQGYEQYF.

This clone is a singleton in its sample. The chain is built from TRBV5-1 and TRBJ1-2; D is perhaps TRBD1 (5 bases). This CDR3 is built from 14 residues. Germline CDR1 SGHRS, CDR2 YFSETQ. V lost 0 bases, J lost 8 bases, and 14 bases lay in between. The CDR3 reads CASSLAGREGGYTF. CDR3 sequence (DNA): TGCGCCAGCAGCTTGGCCGGCAGGGAGGGCGGCTACACCTTC.

The rearrangement uses TRBV19 and TRBJ1-5, with a possible D match to TRBD1 (6 bases). V lost 3 bases and J 5 bases, leaving 8 bases between the germline ends. From germline, CDR1 is LNHDA and CDR2 SQIVND (reference sequence). This CDR3 comprises 13 residues. CDR3 protein: CASSINRDQPQHF. In nucleotides, the CDR3 is TGTGCCAGTAGTATCAACAGGGATCAGCCCCAGCATTTT.

The CDR3 DNA follows: TGTGCCAGCAGTTACCCACCTGACAGCTCCTACGAGCAGTACTTC. Encoded protein: CASSYPPDSSYEQYF. The chain joins TRBV6-2 or TRBV6-3 to TRBJ2-7; D may be TRBD1 (5 bases). In germline, CDR1 is MNHEY, CDR2 SVGEGT. The CDR3 runs 15 residues. V lost 2 bases and J 0 bases, leaving 11 bases between the germline ends.

The J gene is TRBJ1-5, the V gene TRBV15; D call uncertain. CDR1 is LNHNV, CDR2 YYDKDF, per germline (reference sequence). V was shortened by 0 bases and J by 4 bases, with 13 bases between the two germline ends. CDR3 size: 16 residues. The CDR3 loop is CATSRDLPGFNQPQHF. The CDR3 DNA sequence: TGTGCCACCAGCAGAGATCTCCCGGGGTTTAATCAGCCCCAGCATTTT.